A selection of T cell receptor beta chains follows, all from one sample in a study of radiation and T cells in renal cell carcinoma. Profiled with immunoSEQ multiplex PCR; TCRdb holds only in-frame clones, not every one. The data contain tens of thousands of clones, around 85% of them seen just once; the ten biggest clones take up 20% to 25%. The starting material was blood, obtained from a patient whose treatment included radiotherapy and nephrectomy. The receptors derive from a woman aged 45-59 years with renal cell carcinoma. Both conserved end residues are part of each CDR3. D genes are given only for firm matches. The size of a clone is reported for some rows only, either as once, few or many, or as a class for expanded clones.

J gene	clone size	V gene	D gene	CDR3 protein	CDR3 DNA
TRBJ1-1	-	TRBV7-3	TRBD1	CASSPWTGENTEAFF	TGTGCCAGCAGCCCTTGGACAGGAGAGAACACTGAAGCTTTCTTT
TRBJ2-7	-	TRBV6-5	-	CASSYSRQGHEQYF	TGTGCCAGCAGTTACAGTCGGCAGGGCCACGAGCAGTACTTC
TRBJ1-3	-	TRBV11-2	-	CASSLDSTSPDSDTIYF	TGTGCCAGCAGCTTAGACTCGACCTCCCCGGACAGTGACACCATATATTTT
TRBJ1-1	-	TRBV5-1	-	CASSLGGARNTEAFF	TGCGCCAGCAGCTTGGGAGGGGCGAGGAACACTGAAGCTTTCTTT
TRBJ2-5	-	TRBV4-3	-	CASSRSFRGGETQYF	TGCGCCAGCAGCCGGTCTTTTCGGGGCGGGGAGACCCAGTACTTC
TRBJ1-1	-	TRBV7-9	-	CATTSLGAGVDTEAFF	TGTGCCACCACCAGCCTCGGGGCAGGGGTAGACACTGAAGCTTTCTTT
TRBJ2-5	-	TRBV5-1	-	CASSLGTEETQYF	TGCGCCAGCAGCTTGGGGACAGAGGAGACCCAGTACTTC
TRBJ1-3	-	TRBV19	-	CASSITGAGNTIYF	TGTGCCAGTAGTATCACAGGAGCTGGAAACACCATATATTTT
TRBJ2-3	-	TRBV20-1	-	CSASDDTQYF	TGCAGTGCATCCGACGATACGCAGTATTTT
TRBJ1-1	-	TRBV5-6	-	CASSPSFEPYLNTEAFF	TGTGCCAGCAGCCCTTCCTTCGAGCCTTATTTGAACACTGAAGCTTTCTTT
TRBJ2-4	-	TRBV7-9	TRBD2	CASSAGLVLNIQYF	TGTGCCAGCAGCGCAGGACTAGTTTTAAACATTCAGTACTTC
TRBJ1-3	once	TRBV30	TRBD1	CAWSVQGAYGNTIYF	TGTGCCTGGAGTGTACAGGGGGCTTATGGAAACACCATATATTTT
TRBJ1-2	-	TRBV5-1	-	CASSLAEEYYGYTF	TGCGCCAGCAGCTTGGCCGAGGAGTACTATGGCTACACCTTC
TRBJ2-1	-	TRBV6-1	-	CASSLSASSYNEQFF	TGTGCCAGCAGTCTTAGCGCAAGCTCCTACAATGAGCAGTTCTTC